This TCR beta chain was sequenced during a study of CD4 T cell repertoires in COVID-19. Study background: Other coronavirus spike proteins restimulated relabeled CFSE-low cells expanded with IL-2 for about eleven days. Findings of the study overall: SARS-CoV and/or HKU1 spike cultures shared between roughly 6 and 27% of SARS-CoV-2 clonotypes. Two or all three memory subsets shared several highly expanded SARS-CoV-2-reactive clonotypes.

This clone appeared a single time. Its antigen remains unidentified. Method: immunoSEQ multiplex PCR; TCRdb's copy keeps in-frame clones and lacks some. The table shows about 75,000 clones, with about four fifths occurring only once. The CDR3 length is 14 residues. From germline, CDR1 is SNHLY and CDR2 FYNNEI. J gave up 10 bases and V 5 bases, and 6 bases lay outside the gene matches. Sequencing was done directly on freshly isolated, uncultured memory T cells. This TCR was sampled from a human donor who had COVID-19. The chain uses TRBV2 and TRBJ1-4; TRBD1 matches 11 bases. Source: CD4+ T cells from peripheral blood, taken after recovery from COVID-19. The CDR3 is CASSRDRGYGKLFF. As DNA, the CDR3 is TGTGCCAGCAGTCGGGACAGGGGGTACGGAAAACTGTTTTTT.